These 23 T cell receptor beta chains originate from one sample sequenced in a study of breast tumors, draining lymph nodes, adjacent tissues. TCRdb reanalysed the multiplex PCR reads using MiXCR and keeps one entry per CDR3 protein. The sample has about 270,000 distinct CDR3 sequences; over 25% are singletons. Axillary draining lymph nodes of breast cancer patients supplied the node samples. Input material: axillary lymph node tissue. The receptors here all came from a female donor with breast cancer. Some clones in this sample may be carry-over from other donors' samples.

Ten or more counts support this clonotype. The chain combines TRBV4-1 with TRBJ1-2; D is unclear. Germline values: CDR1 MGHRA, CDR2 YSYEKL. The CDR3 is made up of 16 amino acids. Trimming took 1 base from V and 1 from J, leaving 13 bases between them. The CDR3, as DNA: TGCGCCAGCAGCCAAGCCAGAGGGAGGTTTAACTATGGCTACACCTTC. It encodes CASSQARGRFNYGYTF.

The CDR3 nucleotides read TGTGCCAGTAGTATAGAGCTAGACACAGATACGCAGTATTTT. This codes for CASSIELDTDTQYF. The V call is TRBV19, the J call TRBJ2-3; D ambiguous. Germline CDR1 reads LNHDA; CDR2 reads SQIVND (reference sequence). This CDR3 has 14 amino acids. Trimming shortened V by 0 bases and J by 2 bases, and 6 bases separated the two germline ends.

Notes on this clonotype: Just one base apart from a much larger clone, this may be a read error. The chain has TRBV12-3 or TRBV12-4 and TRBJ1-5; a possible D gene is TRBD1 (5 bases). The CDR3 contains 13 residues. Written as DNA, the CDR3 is TGTGCCAGCAGACGGGGCCCCAATCGGCCCCAGCATTTT. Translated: CASRRGPNRPQHF.

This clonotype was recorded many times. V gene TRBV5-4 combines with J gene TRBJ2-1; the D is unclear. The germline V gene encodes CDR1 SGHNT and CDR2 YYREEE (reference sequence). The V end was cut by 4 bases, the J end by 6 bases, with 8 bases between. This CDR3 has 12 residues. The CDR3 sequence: CASSILGNEQFF. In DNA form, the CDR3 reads TGTGCCAGCAGCATCCTTGGCAATGAGCAGTTCTTC.

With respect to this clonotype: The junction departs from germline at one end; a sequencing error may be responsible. The CDR3 DNA follows: TGTGCCAGCAGTTTTGGGGGTACGCAGTGTTTT. It specifies CASSFGGTQCF. V and J are TRBV6-2 or TRBV6-3 and TRBJ2-3; D possibly uses TRBD1 or TRBD2 (5 bases each). Per the germline V gene, CDR1 is MNHEY and CDR2 is SVGEGT. This CDR3 has 11 residues.

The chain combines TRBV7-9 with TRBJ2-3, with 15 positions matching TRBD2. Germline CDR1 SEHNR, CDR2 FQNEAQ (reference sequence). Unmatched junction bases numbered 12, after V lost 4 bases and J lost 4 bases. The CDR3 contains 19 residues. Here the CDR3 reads CASSSWTSGRELRADTQYF. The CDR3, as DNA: TGTGCCAGCAGCTCCTGGACTAGCGGGAGGGAATTACGAGCAGATACGCAGTATTTT.

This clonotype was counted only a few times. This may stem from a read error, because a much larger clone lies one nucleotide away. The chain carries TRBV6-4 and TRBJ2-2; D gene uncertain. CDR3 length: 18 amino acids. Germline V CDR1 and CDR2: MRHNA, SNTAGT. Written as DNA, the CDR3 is TGTGCCAGCAGCGAGGACCGCGCGGCTCTGGTGAACGCCGGGGAGCTGTTTTTT. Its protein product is CASSEDRAALVNAGELFF.

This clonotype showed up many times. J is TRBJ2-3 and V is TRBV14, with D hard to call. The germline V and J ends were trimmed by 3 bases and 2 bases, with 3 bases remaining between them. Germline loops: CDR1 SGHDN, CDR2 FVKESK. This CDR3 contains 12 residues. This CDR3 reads CASSQNTDTQYF. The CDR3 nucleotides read TGTGCCAGCAGCCAGAACACAGATACGCAGTATTTT.

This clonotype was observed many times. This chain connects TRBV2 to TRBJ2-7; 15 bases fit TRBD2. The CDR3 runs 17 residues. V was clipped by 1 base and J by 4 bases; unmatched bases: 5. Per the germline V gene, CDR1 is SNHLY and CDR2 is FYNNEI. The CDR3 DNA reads TGTGCCAGCAGTGAAGGGACTAGCGGGAGGGTTTTTTACGAGCAGTACTTC. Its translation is CASSEGTSGRVFYEQYF.

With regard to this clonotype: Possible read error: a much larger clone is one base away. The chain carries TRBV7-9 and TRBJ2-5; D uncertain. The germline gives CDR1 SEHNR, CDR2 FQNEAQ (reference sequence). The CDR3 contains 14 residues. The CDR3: CAGSFSVGSETQYF. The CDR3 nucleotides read TGTGCCGGCAGCTTCTCGGTGGGCTCGGAGACCCAGTACTTC.

The CDR3 DNA is TGTGCCAGCAGCTCTCTAGCGGGACACCCCTCCTACGAGCAGTACTTC. Amino acids: CASSSLAGHPSYEQYF. The chain links TRBV7-9 to TRBJ2-7; 9 bases agree with TRBD2. From germline, CDR1 is SEHNR and CDR2 FQNEAQ (reference sequence). The CDR3 has 16 amino acids. With V trimmed by 4 bases and J by 0 bases, 7 bases remained unmatched.

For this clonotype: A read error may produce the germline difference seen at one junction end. As DNA, the CDR3 is TGCGCCGGCAGTGACAGGGGGGCTAACGAAAAACTGTTTTTT. Its translation is CAGSDRGANEKLFF. The chain links TRBV10-1 to TRBJ1-4; the match to TRBD1 covers 9 bases. There are 14 residues in the CDR3. Per the germline V gene, CDR1 is WNHNN and CDR2 is SYGVQD (reference sequence).

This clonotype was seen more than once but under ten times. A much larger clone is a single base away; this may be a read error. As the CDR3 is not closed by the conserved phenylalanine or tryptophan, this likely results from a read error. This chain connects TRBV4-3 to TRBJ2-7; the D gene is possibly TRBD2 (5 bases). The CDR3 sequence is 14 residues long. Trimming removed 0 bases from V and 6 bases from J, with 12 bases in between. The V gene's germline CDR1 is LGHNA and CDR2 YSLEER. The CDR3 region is CASSQDRTPGEQYL. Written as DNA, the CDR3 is TGCGCCAGCAGCCAAGACAGGACTCCAGGCGAGCAGTACCTC.

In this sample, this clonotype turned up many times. CDR3 amino acids: CSARSITRSSYEQYF. CDR3 sequence (DNA): TGCAGTGCTAGAAGTATTACGCGCAGCTCCTACGAGCAGTACTTC. The rearrangement uses TRBV20-1 and TRBJ2-7; D unclear. There are 15 residues in the CDR3. Germline assignment: CDR1 DFQATT and CDR2 SNEGSKA (reference sequence). The V end lost 2 bases, the J end lost 0 bases, and 14 bases lay between the germline ends.

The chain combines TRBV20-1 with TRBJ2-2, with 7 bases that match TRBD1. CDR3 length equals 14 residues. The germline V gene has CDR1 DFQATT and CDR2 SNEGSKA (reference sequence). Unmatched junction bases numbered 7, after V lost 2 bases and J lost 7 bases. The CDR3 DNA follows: TGCAGTGCTAGAAAACCTCAGGGGGTCGGGGAGCTGTTTTTT. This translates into CSARKPQGVGELFF.

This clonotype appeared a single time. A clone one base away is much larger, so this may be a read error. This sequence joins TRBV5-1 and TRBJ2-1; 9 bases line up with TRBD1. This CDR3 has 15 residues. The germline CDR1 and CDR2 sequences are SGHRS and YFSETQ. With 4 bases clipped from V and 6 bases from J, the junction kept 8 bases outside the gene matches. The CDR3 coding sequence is TGCGCCAGCAGCCTGGGACAGGGCGACTTCAATGAGCAGTTCTTC. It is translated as CASSLGQGDFNEQFF.

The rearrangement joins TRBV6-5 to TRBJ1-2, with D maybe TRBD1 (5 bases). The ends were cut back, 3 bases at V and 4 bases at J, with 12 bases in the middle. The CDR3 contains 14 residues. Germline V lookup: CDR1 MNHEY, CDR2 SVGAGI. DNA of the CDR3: TGTGCCAGCAGTTATGGGGGGTACCTCTATGGCTACACCTTC. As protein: CASSYGGYLYGYTF.

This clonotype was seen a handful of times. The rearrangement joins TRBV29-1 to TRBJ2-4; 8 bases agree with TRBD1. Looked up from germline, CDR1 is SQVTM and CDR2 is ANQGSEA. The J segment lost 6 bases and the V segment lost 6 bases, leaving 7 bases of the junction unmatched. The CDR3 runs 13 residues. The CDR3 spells CSVPGQGSNIQYF. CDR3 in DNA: TGCAGCGTCCCCGGACAGGGATCAAACATTCAGTACTTC.

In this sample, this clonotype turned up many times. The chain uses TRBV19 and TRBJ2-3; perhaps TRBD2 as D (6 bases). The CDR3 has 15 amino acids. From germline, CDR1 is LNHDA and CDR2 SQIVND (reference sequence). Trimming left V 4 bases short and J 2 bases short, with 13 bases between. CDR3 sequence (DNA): TGTGCCAGTAGTACAGGGACTGGCTCCACAGATACGCAGTATTTT. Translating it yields CASSTGTGSTDTQYF.

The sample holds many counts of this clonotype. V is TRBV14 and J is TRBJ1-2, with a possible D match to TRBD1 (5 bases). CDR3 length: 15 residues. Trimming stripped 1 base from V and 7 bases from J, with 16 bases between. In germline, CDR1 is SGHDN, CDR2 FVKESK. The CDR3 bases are TGTGCCAGCAGCCAAGCCCGGGGACTTTCTGGTGGCTACACCTTC. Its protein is CASSQARGLSGGYTF. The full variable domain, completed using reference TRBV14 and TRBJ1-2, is EAGVTQFPSHSVIEKGQTVTLRCDPISGHDNLYWYRRVMGKEIKFLLHFVKESKQDESGMPNNRFLAERTGGTYSTLKVQPAELEDSGVYFCASSQARGLSGGYTFGSGTRLTVV.

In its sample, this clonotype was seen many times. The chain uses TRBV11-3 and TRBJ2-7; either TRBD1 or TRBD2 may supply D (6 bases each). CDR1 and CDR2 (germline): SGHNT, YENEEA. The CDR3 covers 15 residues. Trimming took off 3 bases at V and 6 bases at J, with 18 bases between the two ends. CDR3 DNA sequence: TGTGCCAGCAGCTTTGGAGGGGGTGACCGGGGCGAGCAGTACTTC. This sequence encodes CASSFGGGDRGEQYF. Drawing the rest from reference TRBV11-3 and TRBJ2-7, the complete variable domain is EAGVVQSPRYKIIEKKQPVAFWCNPISGHNTLYWYLQNLGQGPELLIRYENEEAVDDSQLPKDRFSAERLKGVDSTLKIQPAELGDSAVYLCASSFGGGDRGEQYFGPGTRLTVT.

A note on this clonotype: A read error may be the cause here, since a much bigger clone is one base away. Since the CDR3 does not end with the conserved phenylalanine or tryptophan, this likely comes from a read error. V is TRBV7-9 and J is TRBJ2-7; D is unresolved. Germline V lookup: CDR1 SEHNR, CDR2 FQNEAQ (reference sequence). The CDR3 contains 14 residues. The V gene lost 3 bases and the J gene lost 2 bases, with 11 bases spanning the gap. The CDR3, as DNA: TGTGCCAGCAGCTTGGACGTCTACCCCTACGAGCAGTACTCC. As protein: CASSLDVYPYEQYS.

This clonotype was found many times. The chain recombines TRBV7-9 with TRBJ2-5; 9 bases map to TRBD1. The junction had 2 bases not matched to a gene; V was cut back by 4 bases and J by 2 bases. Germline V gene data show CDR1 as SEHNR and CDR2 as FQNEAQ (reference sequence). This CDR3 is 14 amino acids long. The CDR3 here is CASSSDRGQETQYF. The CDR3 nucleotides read TGTGCCAGCAGCTCGGACAGGGGACAAGAGACCCAGTACTTC.